This TCR beta chain was captured in a study of blood T cell repertoires in COVID-19. About the study: Specimens from acute and convalescent COVID-19 originated in the United States, Italy and Spain.

Germline CDR1 SGHTA, CDR2 FQGNSA. The CDR3 contains 15 residues. V lost 5 bases, J lost 10 bases, and 20 bases lay in between. Only in-frame clones appear in the TCRdb table, and some are missing; sequencing was by immunoSEQ multiplex PCR. The table records more than 250,000 clones, around 84% of them present only once. People in the exposed group encountered a COVID-19 case within 2 weeks before entering the study. The sequenced sample consisted of PBMCs or T cells enriched from blood (not recorded which). The TCR sequence derives from a man aged 40-55 years who had been exposed to COVID-19. The chain joins TRBV7-2 to TRBJ1-4; D remains ambiguous. The CDR3 nucleotides read TGTGCCAGCAGCCGCACATCCGGGAATTCGGGAAAACTGTTTTTT. Its translation is CASSRTSGNSGKLFF.